The rows below give T cell receptor beta chains drawn from one sample of a study of patients and donors after allogeneic stem cell transplantation. TCRdb independently ran MiXCR on the RT-PCR reads; one entry per CDR3 protein. Of more than 850,000 distinct CDR3 sequences listed, roughly 18% are singletons. Sequencing input: blood, either unsorted or a sorted T cell fraction (not recorded which). These receptors all come from a human donor who was either an allogeneic HSCT recipient or a stem cell or donor lymphocyte infusion donor (not recorded which). It is not recorded whose cells these are; they may come from a transplant donor. CDR3s include the opening cysteine and the closing phenylalanine or tryptophan. Each record gives: V gene, D gene, J gene, clone size, CDR3 DNA, CDR3 protein. The D gene is left open where the match is weak. Clone size, where shown, is once, few, many, or a class for clones that have expanded.

TRBV6-1,NA,TRBJ1-4,NA,TGTGCCAGCAGTGAACAGGGAAGAACTAATGAAAAACTGTTTTTT,CASSEQGRTNEKLFF
TRBV11-2,NA,TRBJ1-1,NA,TGTGCCAGCAGCTTACGACGGCAGATGAACACTGAAGCTTTCTTT,CASSLRRQMNTEAFF
TRBV11-2,NA,TRBJ1-2,few,TGTGCCAGCAGCCATCTTGGGCATGGCTACACCTTC,CASSHLGHGYTF
TRBV28,NA,TRBJ1-2,NA,TGTGCCAGCAGTTATGCCTTGGGTTTCGACTATGGCTACACCTTC,CASSYALGFDYGYTF
TRBV5-1,NA,TRBJ2-7,few,TGCGCCAGCAGCCACGGGGGGACCGGGACAGGATATTACGAGCAGTACTTC,CASSHGGTGTGYYEQYF
TRBV5-6,NA,TRBJ1-1,NA,TGTGCCAGCAGCTTAAGTTATCGGGGAAACACTGAAGCTTTCTTT,CASSLSYRGNTEAFF
TRBV4-1,TRBD1,TRBJ1-1,many,TGCGCCAGCAGCCACCCCGGACAGGGTAGGACTGAAGCTTTCTTT,CASSHPGQGRTEAFF
TRBV27,NA,TRBJ2-7,NA,TGTGCCAGCAGGGGGATGGGGATGTCCGAGCAGTACTTC,CASRGMGMSEQYF
TRBV4-1,NA,TRBJ1-2,NA,TGCGCCAGCAGACACGTAGGGGCAGGGTCGGGATATGGCTACACCTTC,CASRHVGAGSGYGYTF
TRBV6-4,NA,TRBJ2-1,NA,TGTGCCAGCAGTGACTCTTCCACCACGGGATGGCAGTTCTTC,CASSDSSTTGWQFF
TRBV5-1,TRBD2,TRBJ2-3,NA,TGCGCCAGCAGCCTTAGCGGGAGGTCCGGCACAGATACGCAGTATTTT,CASSLSGRSGTDTQYF
TRBV20-1,NA,TRBJ1-4,few,TGCAGTGCGATGGGGATTCCACGGGAAAAACTGTTTTTT,CSAMGIPREKLFF
TRBV20-1,NA,TRBJ2-2,few,TGCAGTGCAACCGGGACAACTCACCGGGAGCTGTTTTTT,CSATGTTHRELFF
TRBV12-3/TRBV12-4,TRBD1,TRBJ1-6,few,TGTGCCAGCAGACCGAACAGGGGTTCCTCCTATAATTCACCCCTCCACTTT,CASRPNRGSSYNSPLHF
TRBV27,NA,TRBJ2-1,NA,TGTGCCAGCAGTTGGGGTGGTCGGGGGGAGCAGTTCTTC,CASSWGGRGEQFF
TRBV29-1,NA,TRBJ2-7,NA,TGCAGCGCCCAGGACATGGTCTACGAGCAGTACTTC,CSAQDMVYEQYF
TRBV5-1,NA,TRBJ1-1,NA,TGCGCCAGCAGCTTGGAAATGCCCGGGGTGAACACTGAAGCTTTCTTT,CASSLEMPGVNTEAFF
TRBV11-2,NA,TRBJ1-2,few,TGTGCCAGCAGCTTAGATTGGGCAGGGATGGGCTACACCTTC,CASSLDWAGMGYTF
TRBV7-6,NA,TRBJ2-7,NA,TGTGCCAGCAGCCCCGGGTTAATCCCCTACGAGCAGTACTTC,CASSPGLIPYEQYF
TRBV11-2,NA,TRBJ2-3,few,TGTGCCAGCAGCTTAGTTGGGGGGACAGCTAGCACAGATACGCAGTATTTT,CASSLVGGTASTDTQYF
TRBV6-6,NA,TRBJ2-3,NA,TGTGCCAGCAGTTACCAAGGGTATACGCAGTATTTT,CASSYQGYTQYF
TRBV5-6,NA,TRBJ2-7,NA,TGTGCCAGCAGCGGCCTCCGGGTTGTTGGCGAGCAGTACTTC,CASSGLRVVGEQYF
TRBV7-9,NA,TRBJ2-5,few,TGTGCCAGCAGCCAAGCGGTAGAAGAGACCCAGTACTTC,CASSQAVEETQYF
TRBV6-1,TRBD2,TRBJ2-2,few,TGTGCCAGCCTCGGCGGGAGTTGGACCGGGGAGCTGTTTTTT,CASLGGSWTGELFF
TRBV12-3/TRBV12-4,TRBD2,TRBJ2-5,NA,TGTGCCAGCAGTCCCTCGGGACTAGCTATGGAGACCCAGTACTTC,CASSPSGLAMETQYF
TRBV27,NA,TRBJ2-3,few,TGTGCCAGCAGTTCTCTTCCTGAGACGCAGTATTTT,CASSSLPETQYF
TRBV12-3/TRBV12-4,NA,TRBJ2-1,many,TGTGCCAGCAGTTTTTTTGCGGGTAACAATGAGCAGTTCTTC,CASSFFAGNNEQFF
TRBV7-9,TRBD1,TRBJ2-7,NA,TGTGCCAGCAGCTTTCCTGGACAGGTTGTCGAGCAGTACTTC,CASSFPGQVVEQYF
TRBV7-2,TRBD2,TRBJ2-7,few,TGTGCCAGCAGCGCCCTCGCGGGGGGGTCCTACGAGCAGTACTTC,CASSALAGGSYEQYF
TRBV9,NA,TRBJ2-7,NA,TGTGCCAGCAGCCCTATAGACAGCAACCCCCGGAACGAGCAGTACTTC,CASSPIDSNPRNEQYF
TRBV20-1,TRBD1,TRBJ1-1,few,TGCGTATTCCCGACAGGGGGAACTGAAGCTTTCTTT,CVFPTGGTEAFF
TRBV6-1,TRBD1,TRBJ1-2,few,TGTGCCAGCAGTGAGGGGACAGCTAATGACTATGGCTACACCTTC,CASSEGTANDYGYTF
TRBV20-1,TRBD2,TRBJ2-1,NA,TGCAGTGCTAGAGATATAATAGCGGGGGTATCTAGCTCCTACAATGAGCAGTTCTTC,CSARDIIAGVSSSYNEQFF
TRBV7-2,NA,TRBJ2-7,NA,TGTGCCAGCAGCTTAGGACATAATGCCTACGAGCAGTACTTC,CASSLGHNAYEQYF
TRBV7-8,NA,TRBJ2-1,NA,TGTGCCAGCAGCTTAAGGGTTGGCGATGAGCAGTTCTTC,CASSLRVGDEQFF
TRBV27,NA,TRBJ1-1,NA,TGTGCCAGCAGTTTATCTTGGGTTCGCGCGGACACTGAAGCTTTCTTT,CASSLSWVRADTEAFF